Listed here are 11 T cell receptor beta chains from one sample, sequenced in a study of response to subunit inactivated influenza vaccine. TCRdb re-analysed the RT-PCR reads in MiXCR, keeping a single row per CDR3 protein. The table shows around 750,000 distinct CDR3 sequences, with 21% occurring only once. The source material was PBMCs from blood, sampled about 5 days after vaccination. These TCRs come from a man between 50 and 59 years old who received an inactivated influenza vaccine.

Remarks on this clonotype: The CDR3 does not close with the conserved phenylalanine or tryptophan, likely indicating a read error. The chain has TRBV12-3 or TRBV12-4 and TRBJ1-4, with D unresolved. The CDR3 length is 13 residues. The germline V and J ends were trimmed by 6 bases and 6 bases, with 11 bases remaining between them. Written as DNA, the CDR3 is TGTGCCAGCAGCCCAACCGGGGATGAAAAACTGTTTTTA. This translates into CASSPTGDEKLFL.

This clonotype has more than one count but fewer than ten. The chain has TRBV6-5 and TRBJ1-1, with 9 bases fitting TRBD1. Germline lookup yields CDR1 MNHEY and CDR2 SVGAGI. V shed 4 bases and J 5 bases; nucleotides not matched to a gene: 8. CDR3 length equals 15 residues. CDR3 amino acids: CASSWGTGGYTEAFF. For the CDR3, the DNA is TGTGCCAGCAGTTGGGGAACAGGGGGCTATACTGAAGCTTTCTTT.

This clonotype was counted many times. This sequence joins TRBV12-3 or TRBV12-4 and TRBJ1-1; D possibly corresponds to TRBD1 (6 bases). This CDR3 spans 14 amino acids. Trimming removed 6 bases from V and 0 bases from J, with 11 bases in between. The CDR3 region is CASSLGQLNTEAFF. The CDR3 region has the DNA TGTGCCAGCAGCTTGGGACAACTGAACACTGAAGCTTTCTTT.

Points on this clonotype: This sequence may be a read error, since a much larger clone differs from it by one base. The chain has TRBV29-1 and TRBJ2-5; 7 nucleotides match TRBD2. Germline V gene sequence: CDR1 SQVTM, CDR2 ANQGSEA. The CDR3 totals 12 residues. The CDR3 sequence: CRRGWMRETQYF. The CDR3 DNA reads as TGCAGGCGGGGGTGGATGAGGGAGACCCAGTACTTC.

This rearrangement joins TRBV20-1 to TRBJ2-1; weak D call: TRBD1 (6 bases). Per germline, CDR1 DFQATT and CDR2 SNEGSKA (reference sequence). Trimming stripped 2 bases from V and 4 bases from J, with 12 bases between. The CDR3 has 14 residues. Written as DNA, the CDR3 is TGCAGTGCTAGAAGCGACAGGAGTTACAATGAGCAGTTCTTC. It is translated as CSARSDRSYNEQFF.

The chain has TRBV5-1 and TRBJ2-3, with TRBD2 matching over 8 bases. The CDR3 length is 14 residues. V was pared by 2 bases and J by 5 bases, with 4 bases of the junction left unmatched. Germline V CDR1 and CDR2: SGHRS, YFSETQ. The DNA of the CDR3 is TGCGCCAGCAGCTTACGGGAGGGTGGAGATACGCAGTATTTT. This codes for CASSLREGGDTQYF.

There are a few counts of this clonotype. The chain employs TRBV5-1 and TRBJ2-1, with 15 bases fitting TRBD2. Germline V lookup: CDR1 SGHRS, CDR2 YFSETQ. V shed 2 bases, J shed 7 bases, and the junction held 10 bases outside the gene matches. The CDR3 is made up of 18 amino acids. The CDR3 nucleotides are TGCGCCAGCAGCTTAATCCCCGGGACTAGCGGGGGGATGAATGAGCAGTTCTTC. Its translation is CASSLIPGTSGGMNEQFF.

This clonotype was picked up a small number of times. This chain joins TRBV20-1 and TRBJ2-3; 8 bases map to TRBD1. The CDR3 has 14 residues. With 2 bases clipped from V and 0 bases from J, the junction kept 1 base outside the gene matches. The V gene's germline CDR1 is DFQATT and CDR2 SNEGSKA (reference sequence). The CDR3 loop reads CSARRDRSTDTQYF. CDR3 nucleotides: TGCAGTGCTAGACGGGACAGGAGCACAGATACGCAGTATTTT.

This clonotype has a count of ten or more. V usage is TRBV5-1 and J usage is TRBJ1-2, with D uncertain. In germline, CDR1 is SGHRS, CDR2 YFSETQ. Trimming removed 4 bases at V and 2 bases at J, with 9 bases between. This CDR3 is 13 amino acids long. The CDR3 nucleotides read TGCGCCAGCAGCCCAGGCCCAAACTATGGCTACACCTTC. This gives the protein CASSPGPNYGYTF.

In this sample, this clonotype turned up a few times. V is TRBV5-1 and J is TRBJ2-5, with 12 positions matching TRBD2. This CDR3 region has 16 residues. The germline CDR1 and CDR2 sequences are SGHRS and YFSETQ. V lost 4 bases, J lost 5 bases, and 9 bases stayed unmatched. The CDR3 loop is CASSRTLAGGLETQYF. The CDR3 region has the DNA TGCGCCAGCAGCCGAACTCTAGCGGGGGGGCTGGAGACCCAGTACTTC.

This clonotype has a count of ten or more. V is TRBV4-3 and J is TRBJ2-6; 12 nucleotides line up with TRBD1. The J segment lost 1 base and the V segment lost 0 bases, leaving 4 bases of the junction unmatched. This CDR3 comprises 19 residues. Germline assignment: CDR1 LGHNA and CDR2 YSLEER. This chain's CDR3 is CASSQEPGQGASGANVLTF. The CDR3 nucleotides are TGCGCCAGCAGCCAAGAACCGGGACAGGGGGCGTCTGGGGCCAACGTCCTGACTTTC.